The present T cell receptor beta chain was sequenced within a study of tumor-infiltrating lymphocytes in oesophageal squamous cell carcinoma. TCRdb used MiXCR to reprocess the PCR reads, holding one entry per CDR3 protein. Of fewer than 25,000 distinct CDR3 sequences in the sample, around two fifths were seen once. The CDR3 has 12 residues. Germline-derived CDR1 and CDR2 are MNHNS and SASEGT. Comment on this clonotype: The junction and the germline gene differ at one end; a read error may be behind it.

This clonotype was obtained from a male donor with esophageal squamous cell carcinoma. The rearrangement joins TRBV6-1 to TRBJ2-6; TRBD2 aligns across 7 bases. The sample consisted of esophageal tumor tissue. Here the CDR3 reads CASSENPTSALF. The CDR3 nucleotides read TGTGCCAGCAGTGAAAACCCTACTAGCGCACTCTTC.